In this sample, the clone carrying this T cell receptor beta chain turned up a few times. These patients, aged 18 to 65, had recently diagnosed hyperthyroidism lasting under 2 months. Patients with uncontrolled infections, other autoimmune diseases, pregnancy or lactation were excluded. This sample is drawn from a study of T cells in Graves' hyperthyroidism and ophthalmopathy. Germline assignment: CDR1 SEHNR and CDR2 FQNEAQ (reference sequence). The CDR3 sequence is 15 residues long. The J segment lost 2 bases and the V segment lost 4 bases, leaving 7 bases of the junction unmatched. RNA transcripts were the template for amplifying TCR beta CDR3 regions. Researchers ran a first-round RT-PCR on the TCR CDR3 using the HTBI primer set. In TCRdb, the multiplex PCR reads were re-called with MiXCR into one record per CDR3 protein. The table records about 350,000 distinct CDR3 sequences, about a sixth of them present only once.

The chain uses TRBV7-9 and TRBJ2-5, with 7 bases lining up with TRBD2. The receptor was derived from a young woman with Graves' hyperthyroidism that later progressed to Graves' ophthalmopathy. Material for sequencing was blood. For the CDR3, the DNA is TGTGCCAGCAGCTCGAGCGGGGCGGTGCAAGAGACCCAGTACTTC. It specifies CASSSSGAVQETQYF.